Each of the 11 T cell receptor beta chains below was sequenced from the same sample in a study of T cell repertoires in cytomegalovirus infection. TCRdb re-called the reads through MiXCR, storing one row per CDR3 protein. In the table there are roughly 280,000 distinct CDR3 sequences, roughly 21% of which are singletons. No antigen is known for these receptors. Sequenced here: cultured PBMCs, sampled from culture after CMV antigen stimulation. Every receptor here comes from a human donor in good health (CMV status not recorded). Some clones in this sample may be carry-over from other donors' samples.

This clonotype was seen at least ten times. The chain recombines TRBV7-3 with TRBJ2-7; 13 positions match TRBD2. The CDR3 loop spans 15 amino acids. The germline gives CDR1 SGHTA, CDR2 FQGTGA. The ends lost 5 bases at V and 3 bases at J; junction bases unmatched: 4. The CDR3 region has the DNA TGTGCCAGCAGCCCCGGACTAGCGGGAGACTACGAGCAGTACTTC. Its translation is CASSPGLAGDYEQYF.

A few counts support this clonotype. The CDR3 region is CASSEPLGWTFYLYNEQFF. The DNA of the CDR3 is TGTGCCAGCAGTGAACCCTTAGGATGGACCTTCTACCTCTACAATGAGCAGTTCTTC. The J gene is TRBJ2-1, the V gene TRBV2; D gene ambiguous. Deletions cut 2 bases from V and 3 bases from J, with 23 bases between. Looked up from germline, CDR1 is SNHLY and CDR2 is FYNNEI. The CDR3 totals 19 residues.

The CDR3 region is CASSSGPPAYEQYF. The CDR3 bases are TGTGCCAGCAGTAGCGGACCCCCAGCCTACGAGCAGTACTTC. The rearrangement links TRBV2 to TRBJ2-7, with D maybe TRBD2 (5 bases). Per germline, CDR1 SNHLY and CDR2 FYNNEI. This CDR3 region has 14 residues. The V and J ends lost 5 bases and 2 bases respectively, with 13 bases between them.

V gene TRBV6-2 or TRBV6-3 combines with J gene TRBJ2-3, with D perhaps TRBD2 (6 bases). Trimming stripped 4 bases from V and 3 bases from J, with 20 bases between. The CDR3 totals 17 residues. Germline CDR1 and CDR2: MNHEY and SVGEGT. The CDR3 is CASSSLLRRGATDTQYF. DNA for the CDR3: TGTGCCAGCAGTTCCCTCCTGAGGAGGGGAGCAACAGATACGCAGTATTTT.

CDR3 sequence reads: CASSQVGQDQYGYTF. The CDR3 DNA reads TGTGCCAGCAGCCAGGTCGGACAGGATCAATATGGCTACACCTTC. The rearrangement uses TRBV5-6 and TRBJ1-2; 7 bases are a match to TRBD1. Unmatched junction bases numbered 11, after V lost 4 bases and J lost 5 bases. The CDR3 consists of 15 residues. Germline values: CDR1 SGHDT, CDR2 YYEEEE.

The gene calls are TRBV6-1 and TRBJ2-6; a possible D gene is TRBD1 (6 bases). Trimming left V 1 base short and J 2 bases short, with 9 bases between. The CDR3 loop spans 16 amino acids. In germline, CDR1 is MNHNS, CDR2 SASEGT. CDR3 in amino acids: CASSEDQGTGANVLTF. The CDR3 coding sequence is TGTGCCAGCAGTGAAGATCAGGGGACTGGGGCCAACGTCCTGACTTTC.

The CDR3 is CASSLRGMGQETQYF. The CDR3 DNA reads TGTGCCAGCAGCTTGAGGGGAATGGGGCAAGAGACCCAGTACTTC. The genes are TRBV5-4 and TRBJ2-5; maybe TRBD1 (5 bases). Germline V gives CDR1 SGHNT, CDR2 YYREEE (reference sequence). V lost 1 base and J lost 2, with 12 bases in between. The length of the CDR3 is 15 residues.

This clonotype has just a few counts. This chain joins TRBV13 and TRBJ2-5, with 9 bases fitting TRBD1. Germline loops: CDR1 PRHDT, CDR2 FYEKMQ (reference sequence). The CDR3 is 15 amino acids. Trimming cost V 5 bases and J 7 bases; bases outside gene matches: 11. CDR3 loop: CASSPGTGLSGTQYF. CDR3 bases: TGTGCCAGCAGCCCCGGGACAGGGCTCTCGGGGACCCAGTACTTC.

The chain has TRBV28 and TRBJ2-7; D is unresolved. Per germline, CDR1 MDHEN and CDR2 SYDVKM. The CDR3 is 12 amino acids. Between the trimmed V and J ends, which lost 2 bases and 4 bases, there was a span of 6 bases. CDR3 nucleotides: TGTGCCAGCAGTTTAAGCTTTTACGAGCAGTACTTC. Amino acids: CASSLSFYEQYF.

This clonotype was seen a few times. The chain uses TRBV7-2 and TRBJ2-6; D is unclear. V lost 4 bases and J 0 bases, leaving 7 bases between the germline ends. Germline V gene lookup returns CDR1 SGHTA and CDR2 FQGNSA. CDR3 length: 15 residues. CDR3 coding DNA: TGTGCCAGCAGCTCAACAGTCTCTGGGGCCAACGTCCTGACTTTC. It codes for CASSSTVSGANVLTF. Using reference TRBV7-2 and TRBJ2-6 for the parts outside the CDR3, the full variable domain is GAGVSQSPSNKVTEKGKDVELRCDPISGHTALYWYRQSLGQGLEFLIYFQGNSAPDKSGLPSDRFSAERTGGSVSTLTIQRTQQEDSAVYLCASSSTVSGANVLTFGAGSRLTVL.

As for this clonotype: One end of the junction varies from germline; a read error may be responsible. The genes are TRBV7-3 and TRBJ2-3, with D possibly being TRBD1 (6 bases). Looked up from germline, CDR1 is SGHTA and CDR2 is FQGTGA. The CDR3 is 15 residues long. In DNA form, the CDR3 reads TGTGCCAGCAGCTTAACAGCGGACAGCACAGATACGCGGTATTTT. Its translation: CASSLTADSTDTRYF. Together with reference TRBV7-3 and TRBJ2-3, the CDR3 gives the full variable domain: GAGVSQTPSNKVTEKGKYVELRCDPISGHTALYWYRQSLGQGPEFLIYFQGTGAADDSGLPNDRFFAVRPEGSVSTLKIQRTERGDSAVYLCASSLTADSTDTRYFGPGTRLTVL.